These T cell receptor beta chains were read from a single sample in a study of cytomegalovirus exposure and HLA in healthy donors. Method: immunoSEQ multiplex PCR; TCRdb's copy keeps in-frame clones and lacks some. The sample includes about 180,000 clones, about 80% seen only once; the top ten take more than 0.4%. The specimen was PBMCs. All receptors derive from a woman aged 45-59 years in good health and CMV-seronegative. The CDR3 runs from the conserved cysteine through the conserved F or W. A D gene is named only where the DNA matches it firmly.

v_gene: TRBV11-2
j_gene: TRBJ2-7
d_gene: TRBD2
CDR3nt: TGTGCCAGCAGCTCACTAGCGGGGTCTAGTTACGAGCAGTACTTC
CDR3aa: CASSSLAGSSYEQYF

v_gene: TRBV25-1
j_gene: TRBJ2-5
d_gene: .
CDR3nt: TGTGCCAGCAGTGTAGCAGGGTCCCAAGAGACCCAGTACTTC
CDR3aa: CASSVAGSQETQYF

v_gene: TRBV7-8
j_gene: TRBJ1-6
d_gene: TRBD1
CDR3nt: TGTGCCAGCTCTTCCCCGACCGGACAGGGAGCTTCACCCCTCCACTTT
CDR3aa: CASSSPTGQGASPLHF

v_gene: TRBV20-1
j_gene: TRBJ1-2
d_gene: .
CDR3nt: TGCAGTGCAACTCAGGGTTATGGCTACACCTTC
CDR3aa: CSATQGYGYTF

v_gene: TRBV7-2
j_gene: TRBJ1-2
d_gene: TRBD1
CDR3nt: TGTGCCAGCAGCCCGCAGACAGGGGACTATGGCTACACCTTC
CDR3aa: CASSPQTGDYGYTF

v_gene: TRBV7-2
j_gene: TRBJ2-6
d_gene: .
CDR3nt: TGTGCCAGCCCCGAGCTCGTCTCTGGGGCCAACGTCCTGACTTTC
CDR3aa: CASPELVSGANVLTF

v_gene: TRBV2
j_gene: TRBJ2-7
d_gene: .
CDR3nt: TGTGCCAGCAAAGGGACACCAACCTACGAGCAGTACTTC
CDR3aa: CASKGTPTYEQYF

v_gene: TRBV6-1
j_gene: TRBJ1-5
d_gene: TRBD1
CDR3nt: TGTGCCAGCAGTGTAATCGGGACAGGGGTCGGCAATCAGCCCCAGCATTTT
CDR3aa: CASSVIGTGVGNQPQHF

v_gene: TRBV11-2
j_gene: TRBJ1-1
d_gene: TRBD1
CDR3nt: TGTGCCAGCAGACTCCGGGACAGGGAGCTAAAGGGGACTGAAGCTTTCTTT
CDR3aa: CASRLRDRELKGTEAFF

v_gene: TRBV15
j_gene: TRBJ2-7
d_gene: TRBD1
CDR3nt: TGTGCCACCAGCAGCCGGGACAGAAGAGCCTACGAGCAGTACTTC
CDR3aa: CATSSRDRRAYEQYF